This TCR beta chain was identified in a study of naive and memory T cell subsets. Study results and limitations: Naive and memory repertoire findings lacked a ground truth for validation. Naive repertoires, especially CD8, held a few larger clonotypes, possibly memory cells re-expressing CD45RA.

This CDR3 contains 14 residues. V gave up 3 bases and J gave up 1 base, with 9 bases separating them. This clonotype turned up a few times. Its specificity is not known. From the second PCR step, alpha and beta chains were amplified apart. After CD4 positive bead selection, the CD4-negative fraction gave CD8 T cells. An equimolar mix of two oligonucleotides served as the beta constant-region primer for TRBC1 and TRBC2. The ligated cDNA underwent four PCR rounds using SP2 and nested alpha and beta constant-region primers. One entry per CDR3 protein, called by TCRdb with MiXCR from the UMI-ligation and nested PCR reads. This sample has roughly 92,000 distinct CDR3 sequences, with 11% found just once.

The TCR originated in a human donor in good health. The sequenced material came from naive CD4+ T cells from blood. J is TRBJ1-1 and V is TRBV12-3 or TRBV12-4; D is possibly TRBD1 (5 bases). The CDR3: CASSFRAENTEAFF. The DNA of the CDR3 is TGTGCCAGCAGTTTCAGGGCCGAGAACACTGAAGCTTTCTTT.